The 9 T cell receptor beta chains below come from one sample, sequenced in a study of T cells in Graves' hyperthyroidism and ophthalmopathy. RNA transcripts yielded amplified TCR beta CDR3 regions. A set of HTBI primers served as the primers for a first-round RT-PCR of the TCR CDR3. TCRdb ran MiXCR on the multiplex PCR reads and lists one entry per CDR3 protein. The table records 300,000 to 450,000 distinct CDR3 sequences, 15% to 19% of them present only once. Source material: blood. The receptors stem from a woman aged 18-35 years with Graves' hyperthyroidism that later progressed to Graves' ophthalmopathy.

J is TRBJ2-7 and V is TRBV5-4; 7 positions agree with TRBD1. V was clipped by 0 bases and J by 2 bases; unmatched bases: 8. Germline lookup yields CDR1 SGHNT and CDR2 YYREEE (reference sequence). This CDR3 is 16 amino acids long. The CDR3 nucleotides read TGTGCCAGCAGCTTGGGCCTTAGGGACAGCCCCTACGAGCAGTACTTC. This gives the protein CASSLGLRDSPYEQYF.

There are many counts of this clonotype. The rearrangement joins TRBV2 to TRBJ2-1; 13 positions match TRBD2. V lost 7 bases to trimming and J lost 5 bases; unmatched junction nucleotides: 5. The germline V gene encodes CDR1 SNHLY and CDR2 FYNNEI. The CDR3 is made up of 15 amino acids. CDR3 region: CASIWTSGSHNEQFF. For the CDR3, the DNA is TGTGCCAGCATATGGACTAGCGGGAGTCACAATGAGCAGTTCTTC.

This clonotype was counted many times. This sequence joins TRBV12-3 or TRBV12-4 and TRBJ1-5; 7 positions match TRBD1. Trimming took 5 bases from V and 7 from J; bases not matched to a gene: 8. This CDR3 comprises 14 residues. CDR3 amino acids: CASSKSGGGQPQHF. CDR3 DNA sequence: TGTGCCAGCAGTAAGTCAGGGGGTGGCCAGCCCCAGCATTTT.

This clonotype came up a few times. A much larger clone is a single base away; this may be a read error. The chain has TRBV2 and TRBJ1-6, with D tentatively TRBD1 (5 bases). In germline, CDR1 is SNHLY, CDR2 FYNNEI. This CDR3 spans 15 amino acids. The V and J ends lost 4 bases and 10 bases respectively, with 17 bases between them. The CDR3 is CASSGLGERNSPLHF. As DNA, the CDR3 is TGTGCCAGCAGTGGACTAGGGGAACGGAACTCACCCCTCCACTTT.

This clonotype has a count of ten or more. The DNA of the CDR3 is TGCGCCAGCAGCTTGGCTGGGGGGGACACTGAAGCTTTCTTT. It encodes CASSLAGGDTEAFF. The chain carries TRBV5-1 and TRBJ1-1; D perhaps matches TRBD1 (5 bases). CDR1 is SGHRS and CDR2 is YFSETQ in the germline V gene. The CDR3 spans 14 residues. With 0 bases removed from V and 3 bases from J, the gap between germline ends came to 9 bases.

This clonotype was recorded at least ten times. This chain joins TRBV12-3 or TRBV12-4 and TRBJ1-4; D is unresolved. The V end was cut by 4 bases, the J end by 4 bases, with 13 bases between. This CDR3 region has 15 residues. The CDR3 spells CASSSFMGFNEKLFF. DNA for the CDR3: TGTGCCAGCAGTTCTTTTATGGGATTTAATGAAAAACTGTTTTTT.

This clonotype was found many times. This rearrangement joins TRBV28 to TRBJ2-1, with D perhaps given as TRBD1 or TRBD2 (5 bases each). This CDR3 is built from 17 residues. The V gene's germline CDR1 is MDHEN and CDR2 SYDVKM. Trimming removed 10 bases at V and 0 bases at J, with 22 bases between. In nucleotides, the CDR3 is TGTGCCACCGAGACAGAGGGCGTACCGAGCTCCTACAATGAGCAGTTCTTC. This translates into CATETEGVPSSYNEQFF.

This clonotype appeared many times. This chain uses TRBV6-1 with TRBJ1-1; TRBD1 might be the D (5 bases). Germline V gives CDR1 MNHNS, CDR2 SASEGT. The CDR3 has 16 amino acids. V lost 5 bases and J lost 4, with 20 bases in between. This chain's CDR3 is CASSLTGGGLGTEAFF. The CDR3 region has the DNA TGTGCCAGCAGTTTAACCGGGGGAGGTTTGGGCACTGAAGCTTTCTTT.

This rearrangement joins TRBV9 to TRBJ1-2; TRBD1 matches 10 bases. This CDR3 has 15 amino acids. J gave up 6 bases and V 0 bases, and 5 bases lay outside the gene matches. The germline V gene has CDR1 SGDLS and CDR2 YYNGEE. As DNA, the CDR3 is TGTGCCAGCAGCGTAGGCTCCGGGACAGGGGATGGCTACACCTTC. This encodes CASSVGSGTGDGYTF.